These T cell receptor beta chains were read from a single sample in a study of blood T cell repertoires in COVID-19. Assay used: immunoSEQ multiplex PCR; TCRdb lists only in-frame clones, some missing. The data show 240,000 or so clones, with about four fifths seen just once and more than 9.5% held by the top ten. The sequencing sample was made of peripheral blood. All receptors derive from a woman at least 80 years old with acute or convalescent COVID-19. Both conserved end residues are part of each CDR3. The order of the fields is V gene, clone size, D gene, J gene, CDR3 protein, CDR3 DNA. D genes are given only for firm matches. Clone size appears in some rows only: once, few, many, or a class for an expanded clone.

v_call: TRBV18; clone_size: NA; d_call: NA; j_call: TRBJ2-5; cdr3_aa: CASSPQRGQETQYF; cdr3_nt: TGTGCCAGCTCACCACAAAGGGGGCAAGAGACCCAGTACTTC
v_call: TRBV30; clone_size: NA; d_call: TRBD2; j_call: TRBJ2-5; cdr3_aa: CAWGGTSGFETQYF; cdr3_nt: TGTGCCTGGGGGGGGACTAGCGGGTTTGAGACCCAGTACTTC
v_call: TRBV18; clone_size: NA; d_call: TRBD1; j_call: TRBJ2-7; cdr3_aa: CASSPEEGAHYEQYF; cdr3_nt: TGTGCCAGCTCACCCGAAGAGGGGGCGCACTACGAGCAGTACTTC
v_call: TRBV29-1; clone_size: few; d_call: NA; j_call: TRBJ2-3; cdr3_aa: CSVEIESTDTQYF; cdr3_nt: TGCAGCGTTGAAATAGAAAGCACAGATACGCAGTATTTT
v_call: TRBV28; clone_size: once; d_call: NA; j_call: TRBJ1-1; cdr3_aa: CASSPPGLKAFF; cdr3_nt: TGTGCCAGCAGCCCCCCAGGGCTTAAAGCTTTCTTT
v_call: TRBV2; clone_size: NA; d_call: NA; j_call: TRBJ2-2; cdr3_aa: CASTGRGGGELFF; cdr3_nt: TGTGCCAGCACCGGAAGGGGGGGCGGGGAGCTGTTTTTT
v_call: TRBV18; clone_size: NA; d_call: NA; j_call: TRBJ1-5; cdr3_aa: CASSSGDSPQHF; cdr3_nt: TGTGCCAGCTCCTCAGGGGATTCGCCCCAGCATTTT
v_call: TRBV7-9; clone_size: NA; d_call: NA; j_call: TRBJ1-4; cdr3_aa: CASSLGQSATNEKLFF; cdr3_nt: TGTGCCAGCAGCTTAGGACAGTCTGCAACTAATGAAAAACTGTTTTTT
v_call: TRBV19; clone_size: NA; d_call: NA; j_call: TRBJ2-5; cdr3_aa: CASSPGGWFSRETQYF; cdr3_nt: TGTGCCAGTAGTCCGGGGGGCTGGTTTTCAAGAGAGACCCAGTACTTC
v_call: TRBV28; clone_size: NA; d_call: NA; j_call: TRBJ2-7; cdr3_aa: CASSLRSGGALPYEQYF; cdr3_nt: TGTGCCAGCAGTTTAAGGAGTGGGGGGGCCCTCCCTTACGAGCAGTACTTC
v_call: TRBV6-6; clone_size: NA; d_call: NA; j_call: TRBJ1-5; cdr3_aa: CASSYKGQSSNQPQHF; cdr3_nt: TGTGCCAGCAGTTACAAGGGGCAGTCTAGCAATCAGCCCCAGCATTTT
v_call: TRBV7-9; clone_size: NA; d_call: NA; j_call: TRBJ2-1; cdr3_aa: CASSIQYNEQFF; cdr3_nt: TGTGCCAGCAGCATTCAATACAATGAGCAGTTCTTC
v_call: TRBV19; clone_size: NA; d_call: TRBD2; j_call: TRBJ2-1; cdr3_aa: CASSTPSGGYNEQFF; cdr3_nt: TGTGCCAGTAGTACCCCTAGCGGGGGGTACAATGAGCAGTTCTTC
v_call: TRBV5-5; clone_size: NA; d_call: NA; j_call: TRBJ1-5; cdr3_aa: CASSFEGAQPQHF; cdr3_nt: TGTGCCAGCAGCTTCGAAGGGGCCCAGCCCCAGCATTTT
v_call: TRBV30; clone_size: NA; d_call: NA; j_call: TRBJ1-5; cdr3_aa: CAWSVRGGGYSNQPQHF; cdr3_nt: TGTGCCTGGAGTGTACGGGGAGGAGGTTATAGCAATCAGCCCCAGCATTTT
v_call: TRBV6-1; clone_size: once; d_call: NA; j_call: TRBJ2-4; cdr3_aa: CASSEGQVIAKNIQYF; cdr3_nt: TGTGCCAGCAGTGAAGGACAGGTTATAGCCAAAAACATTCAGTACTTC
v_call: TRBV9; clone_size: once; d_call: TRBD2; j_call: TRBJ2-1; cdr3_aa: CASSVQGTSGGASSYNEQFF; cdr3_nt: TGTGCCAGCAGCGTACAAGGGACTAGCGGGGGGGCCTCCTCCTACAATGAGCAGTTCTTC
v_call: TRBV6-5; clone_size: NA; d_call: TRBD2; j_call: TRBJ2-3; cdr3_aa: CASSYSGGWGDTQYF; cdr3_nt: TGTGCCAGCAGTTACTCCGGGGGGTGGGGAGATACGCAGTATTTT
v_call: TRBV2; clone_size: NA; d_call: NA; j_call: TRBJ1-6; cdr3_aa: CASRGGQGDNSPLHF; cdr3_nt: TGTGCCAGCAGGGGTGGGCAGGGTGATAATTCACCCCTCCACTTT
v_call: TRBV15; clone_size: few; d_call: NA; j_call: TRBJ1-2; cdr3_aa: CATSRGSYGYTF; cdr3_nt: TGTGCCACCAGCAGAGGGAGCTATGGCTACACCTTC
v_call: TRBV6-5; clone_size: NA; d_call: TRBD1; j_call: TRBJ1-4; cdr3_aa: CATQGTGDEKLFF; cdr3_nt: TGTGCCACCCAAGGGACAGGGGATGAAAAACTGTTTTTT
v_call: TRBV28; clone_size: NA; d_call: NA; j_call: TRBJ2-2; cdr3_aa: CASLNRLRGELFF; cdr3_nt: TGTGCCAGCTTAAACAGGCTAAGGGGGGAGCTGTTTTTT